The clone carrying this T cell receptor (beta chain) showed up just a few times. This specimen belongs to a study of early T cells in non-severe SARS-CoV-2 infection. This CDR3 comprises 15 residues. The V segment lost 4 bases and the J segment 7 bases; nucleotides outside the gene matches: 9. CDR1 is LGHDT, CDR2 YNNKEL, per germline (reference sequence). Each single cDNA molecule received a unique molecular identifier. TCRdb reprocessed the 5' RACE reads with MiXCR, giving one entry per CDR3 protein. The data hold tens of thousands of distinct CDR3 sequences, with around 6.5% observed a single time. Sequenced material: whole blood, taken at baseline. The chain employs TRBV3-1 and TRBJ2-1; 8 bases line up with TRBD2. The sequence derives from an adult who was a healthcare worker with PCR-confirmed SARS-CoV-2 infection or an uninfected control (not recorded which). CDR3 DNA: TGTGCCAGCAGCCGAGGGACTAGTCTGGTTAATGAGCAGTTCTTC. It translates to CASSRGTSLVNEQFF.